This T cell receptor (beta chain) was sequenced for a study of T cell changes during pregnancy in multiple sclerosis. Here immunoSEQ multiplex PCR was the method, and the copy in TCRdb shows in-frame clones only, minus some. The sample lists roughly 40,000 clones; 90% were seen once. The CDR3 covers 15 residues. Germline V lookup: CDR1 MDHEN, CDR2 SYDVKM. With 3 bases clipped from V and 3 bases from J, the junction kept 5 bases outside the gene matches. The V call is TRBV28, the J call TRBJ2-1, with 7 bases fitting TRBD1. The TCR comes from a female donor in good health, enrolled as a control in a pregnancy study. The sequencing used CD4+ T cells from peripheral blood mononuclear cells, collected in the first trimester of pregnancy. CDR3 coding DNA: TGTGCCAGCAGTTTTGAACAGGGGAACTACAATGAGCAGTTCTTC. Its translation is CASSFEQGNYNEQFF.